This passage covers 22 T cell receptor beta chains from one sample sequenced in a study of T cell changes during pregnancy in multiple sclerosis. Method: immunoSEQ multiplex PCR; TCRdb's copy keeps in-frame clones and lacks some. In the table there are some 140,000 clones, about 95% of which are singletons. The specimen comprised peripheral blood, sampled after pregnancy. The source of these receptors is a female donor with multiple sclerosis, enrolled in a pregnancy study.

This chain connects TRBV28 to TRBJ2-3; perhaps TRBD1 as D (7 bases). This CDR3 comprises 13 residues. CDR1 is MDHEN and CDR2 is SYDVKM in the germline V gene. The V end lost 8 bases, the J end lost 1 base, and 10 bases lay between the germline ends. The CDR3 DNA reads TGTGCCAGCGGAGGGGGCGGCACAGATACGCAGTATTTT. This gives the protein CASGGGGTDTQYF.

CDR3 in amino acids: CSVVTDTTEAFF. In DNA, the CDR3 is TGCAGCGTTGTTACGGACACCACTGAAGCTTTCTTT. V gene TRBV29-1 combines with J gene TRBJ1-1, with TRBD1 as a possible D gene (5 bases). Germline loops: CDR1 SQVTM, CDR2 ANQGSEA. CDR3 size: 12 residues. V lost 4 bases to trimming and J lost 4 bases, with 10 bases between them.

This rearrangement joins TRBV29-1 to TRBJ2-1; 11 nucleotides line up with TRBD1. The CDR3 runs to 16 residues. V shed 6 bases, J shed 0 bases, and the junction held 7 bases outside the gene matches. CDR1 SQVTM and CDR2 ANQGSEA come from the germline V gene. The CDR3 DNA follows: TGCAGCGTCGGACAGGGGGCCCCAAGCTCCTACAATGAGCAGTTCTTC. It specifies CSVGQGAPSSYNEQFF.

Here the CDR3 DNA reads TGTGCCAGCAGCTCTTTCTACAGGCTCGGCGAGCAGTACTTC. This encodes CASSSFYRLGEQYF. This chain uses TRBV7-9 with TRBJ2-7, with D possibly being TRBD1 (5 bases). The CDR3 sequence is 14 residues long. Germline CDR1 is SEHNR and CDR2 is FQNEAQ (reference sequence). Trimming shortened V by 4 bases and J by 6 bases, and 16 bases separated the two germline ends.

V and J are TRBV5-1 and TRBJ2-1; D may be TRBD1 (5 bases). V was cut by 1 base and J by 5 bases, with 10 bases left in between. The CDR3 runs to 14 residues. Germline V gene sequence: CDR1 SGHRS, CDR2 YFSETQ. In DNA, the CDR3 is TGCGCCAGCAGCTTGTTGGCAGGGCACAATGAGCAGTTCTTC. It encodes CASSLLAGHNEQFF.

This rearrangement joins TRBV25-1 to TRBJ2-1; TRBD1 agrees at 7 bases. The V gene end was trimmed by 1 base and the J gene end by 5 bases; junction bases not matched to a gene: 8. Germline V lookup: CDR1 MGHDK, CDR2 SYGVNS. The CDR3 consists of 16 residues. The DNA for the CDR3 is TGTGCCAGCAGTGAATGGGTAGGGGACAGCAACAATGAGCAGTTCTTC. Protein product: CASSEWVGDSNNEQFF. Supplemented by reference TRBV25-1 and TRBJ2-1, the full variable domain reads EADIYQTPRYLVIGTGKKITLECSQTMGHDKMYWYQQDPGMELHLIHYSYGVNSTEKGDLSSESTVSRIRTEHFPLTLESARPSHTSQYLCASSEWVGDSNNEQFFGPGTRLTVL.

V usage is TRBV28 and J usage is TRBJ1-2; D might be TRBD1 (6 bases). The CDR3 totals 14 residues. V lost 1 base, J lost 6 bases, and 12 bases lay in between. From germline, CDR1 is MDHEN and CDR2 SYDVKM. CDR3 bases: TGTGCCAGCAGTTTATTAGAGGACAGAAATGGCTACACCTTC. Translated, it gives CASSLLEDRNGYTF.

The CDR3 protein is CASSPQGRQDYEQYF. CDR3 in DNA: TGTGCCAGCAGCCCTCAAGGGAGACAGGACTACGAGCAGTACTTC. The chain uses TRBV7-9 and TRBJ2-7; possibly TRBD1 for D (6 bases). The germline V gene encodes CDR1 SEHNR and CDR2 FQNEAQ (reference sequence). V lost 5 bases, J lost 3 bases, and 17 bases lay in between. The CDR3 length is 15 residues.

This chain joins TRBV4-1 and TRBJ1-1; no definite D call. Per germline, CDR1 MGHRA and CDR2 YSYEKL. Between the trimmed V and J ends, which lost 6 bases and 7 bases, there was a span of 15 bases. This CDR3 is built from 13 residues. The CDR3 reads CASREAGRIEAFF. CDR3 sequence (DNA): TGCGCCAGCAGAGAGGCCGGGAGGATTGAAGCTTTCTTT.

The chain combines TRBV7-9 with TRBJ2-3; the match to TRBD2 covers 10 bases. Trimming removed 4 bases from V and 0 bases from J; junction bases left unmatched: 4. The CDR3 contains 16 residues. CDR1 is SEHNR and CDR2 is FQNEAQ in the germline V gene (reference sequence). The CDR3 region is CASSYGLAASTDTQYF. CDR3 nucleotide sequence: TGTGCCAGCAGCTACGGACTAGCGGCTAGCACAGATACGCAGTATTTT.

The rearrangement links TRBV14 to TRBJ2-2; 14 bases align to TRBD2. The junction had 10 bases not matched to a gene; V was cut back by 3 bases and J by 7 bases. Germline V lookup: CDR1 SGHDN, CDR2 FVKESK. The CDR3 extends over 18 amino acids. In DNA form, the CDR3 reads TGTGCCAGCAGCCACCTCCCGGGACTAGCGGGAGAAGACGGGGAGCTGTTTTTT. Its translation: CASSHLPGLAGEDGELFF.

The chain carries TRBV19 and TRBJ1-5; D is possibly TRBD1 (6 bases). The CDR3 has 16 residues. The V end was cut by 1 base, the J end by 7 bases, with 17 bases between. Per the germline V gene, CDR1 is LNHDA and CDR2 is SQIVND (reference sequence). CDR3 nucleotides: TGTGCCAGTAGTATAGGGGGGACACTCTTGGGGCAGCCCCAGCATTTT. Translating it yields CASSIGGTLLGQPQHF.

The chain is built from TRBV15 and TRBJ2-1; the D gene is possibly TRBD2 (5 bases). CDR1 is LNHNV and CDR2 is YYDKDF in the germline V gene (reference sequence). The CDR3 loop spans 17 amino acids. Between the trimmed V and J ends, which lost 0 bases and 1 base, there was a span of 13 bases. CDR3 amino acids: CATSRERTLESYNEQFF. The CDR3 coding sequence is TGTGCCACCAGCAGAGAGCGGACTCTGGAATCCTACAATGAGCAGTTCTTC.

The chain uses TRBV30 and TRBJ2-7; unclear D gene. The CDR3 has 11 residues. V was trimmed by 1 base and J by 4 bases, leaving 5 bases between them. Germline lookup yields CDR1 GTSNPN and CDR2 SVGIG (reference sequence). In DNA, the CDR3 is TGTGCCTGGAGTGCGGAGTACGAGCAGTACTTC. This encodes CAWSAEYEQYF.

The chain recombines TRBV4-2 with TRBJ2-1; TRBD2 aligns across 11 bases. V shed 0 bases and J 4 bases; nucleotides not matched to a gene: 5. The CDR3 totals 17 residues. Germline V gives CDR1 LGHNA, CDR2 YNFKEQ. The CDR3 nucleotides are TGTGCCAGCAGCCAAGAGACCGGGACTAGCGGTTACAATGAGCAGTTCTTC. This encodes CASSQETGTSGYNEQFF.

This clone turned up a few times. The CDR3 loop reads CASSQGTANTEAFF. The CDR3 DNA reads as TGTGCCAGCAGCCAAGGTACAGCGAACACTGAAGCTTTCTTT. V and J are TRBV14 and TRBJ1-1, with D uncertain. The CDR3 has 14 amino acids. CDR1 is SGHDN, CDR2 FVKESK, per germline. The germline V and J ends were trimmed by 1 base and 1 base, with 7 bases remaining between them.

The J gene is TRBJ2-1, the V gene TRBV30; D perhaps matches TRBD2 (5 bases). The germline V gene encodes CDR1 GTSNPN and CDR2 SVGIG (reference sequence). Trimming cost V 0 bases and J 5 bases, with 14 bases left between them. The CDR3 has 15 residues. The CDR3 reads CAWSVRRQSHNEQFF. In nucleotides, the CDR3 is TGTGCCTGGAGTGTACGGAGGCAGTCCCACAATGAGCAGTTCTTC.

The genes are TRBV29-1 and TRBJ2-5; 7 nucleotides agree with TRBD1. V shed 6 bases, J shed 5 bases, and the junction held 3 bases outside the gene matches. Germline CDR1 and CDR2: SQVTM and ANQGSEA. The length of the CDR3 is 11 residues. CDR3 loop: CSVQGSETQYF. Written as DNA, the CDR3 is TGCAGCGTACAGGGGTCGGAGACCCAGTACTTC.

The chain links TRBV27 to TRBJ1-5; possible D gene TRBD1, 6 bases. V lost 0 bases, J lost 6 bases, and 12 bases lay in between. CDR1 is MNHEY and CDR2 is SMNVEV in the germline V gene (reference sequence). The CDR3 loop spans 15 amino acids. Here the CDR3 reads CASSLSMQGSQPQHF. The DNA for the CDR3 is TGTGCCAGCAGTTTATCGATGCAGGGGAGTCAGCCCCAGCATTTT.

The chain is built from TRBV7-2 and TRBJ1-4; 7 bases line up with TRBD1. This CDR3 is built from 15 residues. V was clipped by 4 bases and J by 2 bases; unmatched bases: 4. Looked up from germline, CDR1 is SGHTA and CDR2 is FQGNSA. CDR3 sequence: CASSYLTGTNEKLFF. In nucleotides, the CDR3 is TGTGCCAGCAGCTACCTGACAGGGACTAATGAAAAACTGTTTTTT. Together with reference TRBV7-2 and TRBJ1-4, the CDR3 gives the full variable domain: GAGVSQSPSNKVTEKGKDVELRCDPISGHTALYWYRQSLGQGLEFLIYFQGNSAPDKSGLPSDRFSAERTGGSVSTLTIQRTQQEDSAVYLCASSYLTGTNEKLFFGSGTQLSVL.

This chain uses TRBV6-5 with TRBJ2-7; TRBD1 matches at 8 bases. Germline V gene data show CDR1 as MNHEY and CDR2 as SVGAGI. The J segment lost 4 bases and the V segment lost 7 bases, leaving 9 bases of the junction unmatched. This CDR3 contains 14 residues. The DNA of the CDR3 is TGTGCCAGCAAGGGACAGGCGTACTCGTACGAGCAGTACTTC. This translates into CASKGQAYSYEQYF.

The CDR3 DNA sequence: TGTGCCAGCAGCTTAGGGCGGGGGACCTTCAATCAGCCCCAGCATTTT. It yields the protein CASSLGRGTFNQPQHF. V usage is TRBV7-8 and J usage is TRBJ1-5, with D maybe TRBD1 (5 bases). The germline gives CDR1 SGHVS, CDR2 FQNEAQ. The CDR3 consists of 16 residues. Trimming took off 1 base at V and 3 bases at J, with 13 bases between the two ends.